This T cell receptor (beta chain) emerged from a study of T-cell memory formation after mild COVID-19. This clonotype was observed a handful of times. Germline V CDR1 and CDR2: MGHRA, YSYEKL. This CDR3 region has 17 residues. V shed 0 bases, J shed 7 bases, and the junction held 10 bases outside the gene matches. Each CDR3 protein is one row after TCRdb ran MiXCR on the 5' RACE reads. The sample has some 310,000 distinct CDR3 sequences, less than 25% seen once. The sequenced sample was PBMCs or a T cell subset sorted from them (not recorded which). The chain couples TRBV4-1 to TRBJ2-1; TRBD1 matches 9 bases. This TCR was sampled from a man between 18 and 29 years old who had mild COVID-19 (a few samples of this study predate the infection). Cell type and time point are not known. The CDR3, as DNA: TGCGCCAGCAGCCAAGAACTGGGACAGGGTAGTTGGAATGAGCAGTTCTTC. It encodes CASSQELGQGSWNEQFF.